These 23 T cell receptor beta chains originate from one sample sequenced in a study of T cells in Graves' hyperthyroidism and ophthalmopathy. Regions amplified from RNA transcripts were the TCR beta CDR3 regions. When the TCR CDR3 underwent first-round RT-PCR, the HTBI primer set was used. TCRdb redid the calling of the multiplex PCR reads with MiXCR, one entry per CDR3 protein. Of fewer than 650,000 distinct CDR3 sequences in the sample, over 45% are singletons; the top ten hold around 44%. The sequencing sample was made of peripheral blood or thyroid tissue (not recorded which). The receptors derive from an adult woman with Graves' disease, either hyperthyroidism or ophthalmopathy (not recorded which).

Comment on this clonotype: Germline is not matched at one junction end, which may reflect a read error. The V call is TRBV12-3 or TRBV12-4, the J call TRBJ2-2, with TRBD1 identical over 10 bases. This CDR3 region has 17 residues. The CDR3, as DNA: TGTGCCAGCACTCCTTTCCGACGGACAGGGGGGACCGGGGAGCTGTCTTTT. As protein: CASTPFRRTGGTGELSF.

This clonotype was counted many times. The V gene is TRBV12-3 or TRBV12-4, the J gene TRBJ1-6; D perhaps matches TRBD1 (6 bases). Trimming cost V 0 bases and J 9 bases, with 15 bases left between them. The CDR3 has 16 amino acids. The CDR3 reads CASSLAGPGAVSPLHF. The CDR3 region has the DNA TGTGCCAGCAGTTTAGCGGGCCCAGGGGCAGTTTCACCCCTCCACTTT.

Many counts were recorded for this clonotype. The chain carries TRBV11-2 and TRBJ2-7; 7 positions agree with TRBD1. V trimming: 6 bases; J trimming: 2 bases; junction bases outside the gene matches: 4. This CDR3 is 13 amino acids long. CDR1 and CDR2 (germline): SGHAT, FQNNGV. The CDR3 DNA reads TGTGCCAGCAGACTCACAGGGGCCTACGAGCAGTACTTC. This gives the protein CASRLTGAYEQYF.

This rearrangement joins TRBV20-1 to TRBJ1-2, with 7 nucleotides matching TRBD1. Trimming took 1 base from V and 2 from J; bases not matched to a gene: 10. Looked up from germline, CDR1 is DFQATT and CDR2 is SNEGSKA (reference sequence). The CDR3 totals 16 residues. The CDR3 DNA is TGCAGTGCTAGAGCCCTCGGGACAGTTACCAACTATGGCTACACCTTC. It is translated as CSARALGTVTNYGYTF.

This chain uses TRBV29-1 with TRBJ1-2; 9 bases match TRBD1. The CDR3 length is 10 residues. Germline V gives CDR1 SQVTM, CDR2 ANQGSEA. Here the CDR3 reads CTAQGAGYTF. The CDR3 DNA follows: TGCACCGCACAGGGGGCTGGCTACACCTTC.

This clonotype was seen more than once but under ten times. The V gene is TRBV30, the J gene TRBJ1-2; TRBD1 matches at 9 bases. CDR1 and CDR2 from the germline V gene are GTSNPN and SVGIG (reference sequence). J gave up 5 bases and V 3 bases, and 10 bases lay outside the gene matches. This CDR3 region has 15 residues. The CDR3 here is CAWRVLGQGRYGYTF. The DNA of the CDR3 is TGTGCCTGGAGAGTCCTGGGACAGGGAAGGTATGGCTACACCTTC.

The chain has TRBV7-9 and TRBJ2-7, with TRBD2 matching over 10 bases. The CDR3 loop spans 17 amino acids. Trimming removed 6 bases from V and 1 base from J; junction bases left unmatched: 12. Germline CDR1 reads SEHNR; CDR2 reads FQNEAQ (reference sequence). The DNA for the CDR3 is TGTGCCAGCAGTTACCTCGCCCCGGGACTAGCGTCCTACGAGCAGTACTTC. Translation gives CASSYLAPGLASYEQYF.

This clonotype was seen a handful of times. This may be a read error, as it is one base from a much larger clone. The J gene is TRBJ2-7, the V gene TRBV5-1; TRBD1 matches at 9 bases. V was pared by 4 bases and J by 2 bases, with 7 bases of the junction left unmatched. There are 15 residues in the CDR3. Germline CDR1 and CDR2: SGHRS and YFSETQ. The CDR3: CASSAPGQGTYEQYF. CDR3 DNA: TGCGCCAGCAGCGCGCCGGGACAGGGCACCTACGAGCAGTACTTC.

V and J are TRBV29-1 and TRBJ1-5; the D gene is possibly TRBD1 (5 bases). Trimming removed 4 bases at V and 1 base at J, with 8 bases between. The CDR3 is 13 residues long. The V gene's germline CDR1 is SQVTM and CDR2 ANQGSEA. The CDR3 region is CSVGRGSNQPQHF. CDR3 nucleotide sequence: TGCAGCGTTGGCCGGGGGAGCAATCAGCCCCAGCATTTT.

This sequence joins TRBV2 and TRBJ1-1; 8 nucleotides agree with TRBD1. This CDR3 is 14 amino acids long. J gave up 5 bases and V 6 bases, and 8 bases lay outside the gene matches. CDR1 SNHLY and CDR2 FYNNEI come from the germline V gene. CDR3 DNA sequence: TGTGCCAGCAGCAGGCAGGGGGCGAAAACTGAAGCTTTCTTT. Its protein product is CASSRQGAKTEAFF.

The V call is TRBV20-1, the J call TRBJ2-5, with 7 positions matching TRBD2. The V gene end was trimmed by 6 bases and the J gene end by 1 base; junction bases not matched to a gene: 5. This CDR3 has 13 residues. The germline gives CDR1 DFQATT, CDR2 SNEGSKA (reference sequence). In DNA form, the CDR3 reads TGCAGTGCCCCTCCTAGCGGCCAAGAGACCCAGTACTTC. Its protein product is CSAPPSGQETQYF.

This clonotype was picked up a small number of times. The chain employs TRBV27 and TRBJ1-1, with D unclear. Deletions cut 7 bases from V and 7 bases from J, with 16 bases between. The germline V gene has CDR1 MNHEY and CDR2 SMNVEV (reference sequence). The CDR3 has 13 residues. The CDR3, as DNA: TGTGCCAGCATGGTTGGGGTGAGAAGTGAAGCTTTCTTT. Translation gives CASMVGVRSEAFF.

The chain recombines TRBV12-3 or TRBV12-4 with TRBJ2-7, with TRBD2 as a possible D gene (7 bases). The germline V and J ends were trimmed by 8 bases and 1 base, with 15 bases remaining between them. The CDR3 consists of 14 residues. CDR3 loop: CASGKRDKSYEQYF. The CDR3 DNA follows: TGTGCCAGCGGCAAGCGGGACAAATCCTACGAGCAGTACTTC.

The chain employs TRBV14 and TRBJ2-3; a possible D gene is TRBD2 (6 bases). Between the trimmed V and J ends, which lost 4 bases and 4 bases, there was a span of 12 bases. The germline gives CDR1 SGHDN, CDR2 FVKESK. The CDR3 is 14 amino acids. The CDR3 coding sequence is TGTGCCAGCAGCCTGGCTAGCGCATCAGATACGCAGTATTTT. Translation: CASSLASASDTQYF.

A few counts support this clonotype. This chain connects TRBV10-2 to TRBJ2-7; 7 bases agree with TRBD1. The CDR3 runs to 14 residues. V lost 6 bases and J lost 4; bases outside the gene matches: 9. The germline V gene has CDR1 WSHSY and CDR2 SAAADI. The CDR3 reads CASRETGMGYEQYF. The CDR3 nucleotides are TGCGCCAGCAGAGAGACAGGGATGGGATACGAGCAGTACTTC.

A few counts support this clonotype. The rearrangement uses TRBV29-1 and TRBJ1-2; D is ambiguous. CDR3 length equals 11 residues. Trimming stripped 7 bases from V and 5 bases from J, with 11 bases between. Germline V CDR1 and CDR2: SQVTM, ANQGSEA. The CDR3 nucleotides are TGCAGCGCCACAGCACTGTATGGCTACACCTTC. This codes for CSATALYGYTF.

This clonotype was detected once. In nucleotides, the CDR3 is TGTGCCAGCAGGCCGGCGGGGAGGAAGGGTGGCTACACCTTC. Protein product: CASRPAGRKGGYTF. The J gene is TRBJ1-2, the V gene TRBV5-4; D call uncertain. The CDR3 is 14 residues long. Germline values: CDR1 SGHNT, CDR2 YYREEE (reference sequence). The ends were cut back, 5 bases at V and 7 bases at J, with 18 bases in the middle.

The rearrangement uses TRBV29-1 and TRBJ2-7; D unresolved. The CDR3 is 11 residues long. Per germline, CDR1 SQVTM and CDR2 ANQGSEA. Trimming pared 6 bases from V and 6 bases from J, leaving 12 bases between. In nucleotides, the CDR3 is TGCAGCGTCACCAGAGATTTCGAGCAGTACTTC. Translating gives CSVTRDFEQYF.

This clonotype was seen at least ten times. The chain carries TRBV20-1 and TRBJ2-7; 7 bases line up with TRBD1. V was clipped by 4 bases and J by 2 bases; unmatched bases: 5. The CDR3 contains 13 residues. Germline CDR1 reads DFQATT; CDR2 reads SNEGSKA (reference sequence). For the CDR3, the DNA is TGCAGTGCTACCCCGACAGGGACCTACGAGCAGTACTTC. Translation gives CSATPTGTYEQYF.

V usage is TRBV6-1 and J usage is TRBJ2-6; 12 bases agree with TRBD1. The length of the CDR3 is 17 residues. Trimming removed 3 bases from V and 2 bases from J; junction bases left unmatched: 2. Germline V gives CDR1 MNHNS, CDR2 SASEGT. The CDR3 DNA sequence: TGTGCCAGCAGTGAGGGACAGGGGGCCGCTGGGGCCAACGTCCTGACTTTC. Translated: CASSEGQGAAGANVLTF.

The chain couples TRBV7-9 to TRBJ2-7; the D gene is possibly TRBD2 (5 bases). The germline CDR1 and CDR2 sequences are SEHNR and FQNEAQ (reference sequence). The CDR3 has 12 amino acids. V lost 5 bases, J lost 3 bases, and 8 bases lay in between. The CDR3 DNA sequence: TGTGCCAGCAGCCACCGGGACTACGAGCAGTACTTC. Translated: CASSHRDYEQYF. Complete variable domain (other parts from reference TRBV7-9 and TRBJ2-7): DTGVSQNPRHKITKRGQNVTFRCDPISEHNRLYWYRQTLGQGPEFLTYFQNEAQLEKSRLLSDRFSAERPKGSFSTLEIQRTEQGDSAMYLCASSHRDYEQYFGPGTRLTVT.

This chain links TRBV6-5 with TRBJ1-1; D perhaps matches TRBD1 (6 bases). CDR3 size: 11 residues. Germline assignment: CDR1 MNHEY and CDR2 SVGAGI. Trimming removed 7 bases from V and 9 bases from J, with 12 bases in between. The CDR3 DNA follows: TGTGCCAGCAATCGGGGGACAAAAGCTTTCTTT. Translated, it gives CASNRGTKAFF.

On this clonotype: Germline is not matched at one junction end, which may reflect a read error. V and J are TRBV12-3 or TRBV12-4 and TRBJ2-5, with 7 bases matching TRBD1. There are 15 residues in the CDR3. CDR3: CASSVSGEGAETQYF. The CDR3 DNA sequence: TGCGCCAGCAGTGTCTCGGGCGAGGGGGCAGAGACCCAGTACTTC.